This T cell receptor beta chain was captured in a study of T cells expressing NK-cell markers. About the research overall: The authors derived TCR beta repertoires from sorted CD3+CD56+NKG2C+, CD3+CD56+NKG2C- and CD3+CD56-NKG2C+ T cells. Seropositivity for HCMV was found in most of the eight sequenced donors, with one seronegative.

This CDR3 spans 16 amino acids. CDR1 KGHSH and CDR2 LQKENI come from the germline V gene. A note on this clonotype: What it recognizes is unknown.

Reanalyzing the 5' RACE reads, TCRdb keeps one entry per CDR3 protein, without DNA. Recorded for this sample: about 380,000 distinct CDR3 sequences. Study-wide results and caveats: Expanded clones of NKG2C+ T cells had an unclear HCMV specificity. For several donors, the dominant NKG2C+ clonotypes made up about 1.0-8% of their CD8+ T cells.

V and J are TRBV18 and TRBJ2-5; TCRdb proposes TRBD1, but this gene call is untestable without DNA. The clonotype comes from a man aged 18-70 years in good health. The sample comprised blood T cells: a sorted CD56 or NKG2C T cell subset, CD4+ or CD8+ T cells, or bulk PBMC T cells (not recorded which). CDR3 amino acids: CASSGTGTGNQETQYF.